This is a list of T cell receptor beta chains from one sample in a study of cytomegalovirus exposure and HLA in healthy donors. Sequencing was performed with immunoSEQ multiplex PCR; in TCRdb, only in-frame clones are kept and a portion is missing. This table holds tens of thousands of clones, approximately 90% found once. The sequencing input was PBMCs. The receptors stem from a man between 18 and 29 years old in good health and CMV-seronegative. CDR3s include the opening cysteine and the closing phenylalanine or tryptophan. A D gene is named only where the DNA matches it firmly. Expanded clones get a size class; other rows say once, few or many, or leave the size out.

clone size: once
D gene: TRBD1
V gene: TRBV7-2
J gene: TRBJ2-7
CDR3 DNA: TGTGCCAGCAGCTGGGGTGGGACAGGGGGCTCCTACGAGCAGTACTTC
CDR3 protein: CASSWGGTGGSYEQYF

clone size: few
D gene: TRBD2
V gene: TRBV2
J gene: TRBJ2-5
CDR3 DNA: TGTGCCACCCGGGCGACTAGCGGGAAGGAGACCCAGTACTTC
CDR3 protein: CATRATSGKETQYF

clone size: NA
D gene: TRBD1
V gene: TRBV18
J gene: TRBJ1-5
CDR3 DNA: TGTGCCAGCTCACGGGGACAGGGGGTCAGTCAGCCCCAGCATTTT
CDR3 protein: CASSRGQGVSQPQHF

clone size: once
D gene: TRBD2
V gene: TRBV6-1
J gene: TRBJ2-3
CDR3 DNA: TGTGCCAGCAGTGAACGCGGGAGGGGGACAGATACGCAGTATTTT
CDR3 protein: CASSERGRGTDTQYF

clone size: NA
D gene: TRBD1
V gene: TRBV2
J gene: TRBJ2-2
CDR3 DNA: TGTGCCAGCAGTGTAACAGGGGGCCCCGGGGAGCTGTTTTTT
CDR3 protein: CASSVTGGPGELFF

clone size: NA
D gene: NA
V gene: TRBV5-6
J gene: TRBJ2-1
CDR3 DNA: TGTGCCAGCAGCCCCGACAGCTACAATGAGCAGTTCTTC
CDR3 protein: CASSPDSYNEQFF

clone size: many
D gene: NA
V gene: TRBV27
J gene: TRBJ2-7
CDR3 DNA: TGTGCCAGCAGGGGCACTAGCCCCTACGAGCAGTACTTC
CDR3 protein: CASRGTSPYEQYF

clone size: NA
D gene: NA
V gene: TRBV21-1
J gene: TRBJ1-1
CDR3 DNA: TGTGCCAGCAGCAATGGCTCCAGGGGCGCGGACACTGAAGCTTTCTTT
CDR3 protein: CASSNGSRGADTEAFF

clone size: NA
D gene: NA
V gene: TRBV5-1
J gene: TRBJ2-2
CDR3 DNA: TGCGCCAGCAGCCGAGTCCAGGGGGGTGACACCGGGGAGCTGTTTTTT
CDR3 protein: CASSRVQGGDTGELFF

clone size: few
D gene: TRBD1
V gene: TRBV11-2
J gene: TRBJ2-7
CDR3 DNA: TGTGCCAGCAGCTCGCGCAGGGGGCGCCGGGCCTACGAGCAGTACTTC
CDR3 protein: CASSSRRGRRAYEQYF

clone size: NA
D gene: TRBD2
V gene: TRBV10-3
J gene: TRBJ2-3
CDR3 DNA: TGTGCCATCAGTGAGTCGGAGGTACAAGGGACTACCACAGATACGCAGTATTTT
CDR3 protein: CAISESEVQGTTTDTQYF

clone size: NA
D gene: NA
V gene: TRBV30
J gene: TRBJ2-3
CDR3 DNA: TGTGCCTGGACGGGGAAGGTGCGCACAGATACGCAGTATTTT
CDR3 protein: CAWTGKVRTDTQYF

clone size: NA
D gene: TRBD2
V gene: TRBV11-2
J gene: TRBJ2-5
CDR3 DNA: TGTGCCAGCAGCTTAACTAGCGGTCCAGAGACCCAGTACTTC
CDR3 protein: CASSLTSGPETQYF

clone size: NA
D gene: TRBD2
V gene: TRBV4-1
J gene: TRBJ2-1
CDR3 DNA: TGCGCCAGCAGCCAACCCCTCGGACTAGCGGGGGGTTTCTCCTACAATGAGCAGTTCTTC
CDR3 protein: CASSQPLGLAGGFSYNEQFF

clone size: NA
D gene: TRBD2
V gene: TRBV28
J gene: TRBJ2-1
CDR3 DNA: TGTGCCAGCAGTTTTAGCGGGAGTGGTGTTAATGAGCAGTTCTTC
CDR3 protein: CASSFSGSGVNEQFF

clone size: NA
D gene: NA
V gene: TRBV2
J gene: TRBJ2-4
CDR3 DNA: TGTGCCAGCAGTGTGGGCGGTGTAGCGGTCAAAAACATTCAGTACTTC
CDR3 protein: CASSVGGVAVKNIQYF

clone size: NA
D gene: NA
V gene: TRBV2
J gene: TRBJ2-4
CDR3 DNA: TGTGCCAGCAGTGAAGCGAGGGACATTCAGTACTTC
CDR3 protein: CASSEARDIQYF

clone size: NA
D gene: TRBD2
V gene: TRBV28
J gene: TRBJ2-1
CDR3 DNA: TGTGCCAGCAGTTTCTCCCAAGGGACTAGCTCTCTCTTC
CDR3 protein: CASSFSQGTSSLF

clone size: NA
D gene: NA
V gene: TRBV5-6
J gene: TRBJ2-7
CDR3 DNA: TGTGCCAGCAGCTTGAATCAGGGATACGGCTACGAGCAGTACTTC
CDR3 protein: CASSLNQGYGYEQYF

clone size: NA
D gene: NA
V gene: TRBV6-5
J gene: TRBJ1-2
CDR3 DNA: TGTGCCAGCAGTTACTCGAGACTGACGGCGGGCGGCTACACCTTC
CDR3 protein: CASSYSRLTAGGYTF

clone size: NA
D gene: TRBD2
V gene: TRBV27
J gene: TRBJ2-7
CDR3 DNA: TGTGCCAGCAGTTTAGGGACTAGCGGGAGTGTCTACGAGCAGTACTTC
CDR3 protein: CASSLGTSGSVYEQYF

clone size: NA
D gene: TRBD1
V gene: TRBV19
J gene: TRBJ2-5
CDR3 DNA: TGTGCCAGTAGTATAGCAGGGGGAGAGACCCAGTACTTC
CDR3 protein: CASSIAGGETQYF

clone size: NA
D gene: TRBD1
V gene: TRBV6-5
J gene: TRBJ2-7
CDR3 DNA: TGTGCCAGCAGATCAACAGGGGTGCCTAACTACGAGCAGTACTTC
CDR3 protein: CASRSTGVPNYEQYF

clone size: NA
D gene: TRBD2
V gene: TRBV28
J gene: TRBJ2-3
CDR3 DNA: TGTGCCAGCAGTCCCGGACTAGCGGGAGCATTTAGCACAGATACGCAGTATTTT
CDR3 protein: CASSPGLAGAFSTDTQYF

clone size: NA
D gene: TRBD2
V gene: TRBV7-9
J gene: TRBJ2-7
CDR3 DNA: TGTGCCAGCAGCACTGGGACTAGCGGGAGTGACGAGCAGTACTTC
CDR3 protein: CASSTGTSGSDEQYF

clone size: NA
D gene: NA
V gene: TRBV21-1
J gene: TRBJ1-1
CDR3 DNA: TGTGCCAGCAGCAAAAGCAGCGGGGGGCGCACTGAAGCTTTCTTT
CDR3 protein: CASSKSSGGRTEAFF

clone size: NA
D gene: NA
V gene: TRBV5-4
J gene: TRBJ2-2
CDR3 DNA: TGTGCCAGCAGCCTGGCGGGCAGGGTCAAAGGGGAGCTGTTTTTT
CDR3 protein: CASSLAGRVKGELFF

clone size: NA
D gene: TRBD1
V gene: TRBV29-1
J gene: TRBJ2-3
CDR3 DNA: TGCAGCGTGATGGACAGGGGGCTGGGGACCCCCACAGATACGCAGTATTTT
CDR3 protein: CSVMDRGLGTPTDTQYF

clone size: NA
D gene: NA
V gene: TRBV18
J gene: TRBJ2-3
CDR3 DNA: TGTGCCAGCTCACCTCCCACAAGTAGCGTGTTGTGCACAGATACGCAGTATTTT
CDR3 protein: CASSPPTSSVLCTDTQYF

clone size: NA
D gene: NA
V gene: TRBV10-3
J gene: TRBJ1-4
CDR3 DNA: TGTGCCATCAGTGACCCCCGGGCCCCGGGAGAAAAACTGTTTTTT
CDR3 protein: CAISDPRAPGEKLFF

clone size: NA
D gene: NA
V gene: TRBV28
J gene: TRBJ2-5
CDR3 DNA: TGTGCCAGCAGTTCAGCGTTGCAAGAGACCCAGTACTTC
CDR3 protein: CASSSALQETQYF

clone size: NA
D gene: TRBD1
V gene: TRBV5-5
J gene: TRBJ1-5
CDR3 DNA: TGTGCCAGCAGCTTGGCCGGGACAGGGGATCAGCCCCAGCATTTT
CDR3 protein: CASSLAGTGDQPQHF